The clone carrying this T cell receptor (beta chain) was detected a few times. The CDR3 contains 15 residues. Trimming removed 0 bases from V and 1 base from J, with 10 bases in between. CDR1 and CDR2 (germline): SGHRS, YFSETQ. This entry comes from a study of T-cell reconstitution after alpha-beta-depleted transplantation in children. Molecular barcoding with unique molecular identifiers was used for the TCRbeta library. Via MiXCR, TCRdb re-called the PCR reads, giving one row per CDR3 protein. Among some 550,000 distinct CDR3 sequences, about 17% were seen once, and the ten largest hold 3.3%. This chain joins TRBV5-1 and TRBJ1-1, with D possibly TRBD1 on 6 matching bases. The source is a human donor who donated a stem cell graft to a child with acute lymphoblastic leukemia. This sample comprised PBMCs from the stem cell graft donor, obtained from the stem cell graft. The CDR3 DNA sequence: TGCGCCAGCAGCTTGGTATGGGGGGCGAACACTGAAGCTTTCTTT. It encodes CASSLVWGANTEAFF.